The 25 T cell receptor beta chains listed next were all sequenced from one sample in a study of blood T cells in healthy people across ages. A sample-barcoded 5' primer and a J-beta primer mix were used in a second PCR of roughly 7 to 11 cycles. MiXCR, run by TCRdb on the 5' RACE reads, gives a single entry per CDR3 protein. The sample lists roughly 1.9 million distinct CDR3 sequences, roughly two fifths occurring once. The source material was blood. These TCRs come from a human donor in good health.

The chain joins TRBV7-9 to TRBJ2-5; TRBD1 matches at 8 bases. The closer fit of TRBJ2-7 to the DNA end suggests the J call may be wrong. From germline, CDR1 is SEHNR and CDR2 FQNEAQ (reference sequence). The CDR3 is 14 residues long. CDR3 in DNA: TGTGCCAGCAGCTTAGTCGACAGGGGCAACGAGCAGTACTTC. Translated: CASSLVDRGNEQYF.

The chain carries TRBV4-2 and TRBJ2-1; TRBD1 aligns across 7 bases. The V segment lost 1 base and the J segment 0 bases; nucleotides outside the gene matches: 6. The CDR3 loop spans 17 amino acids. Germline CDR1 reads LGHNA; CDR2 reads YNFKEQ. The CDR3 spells CASSQGDSGPSYNEQFF. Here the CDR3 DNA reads TGTGCCAGCAGCCAAGGGGACAGCGGTCCCTCCTACAATGAGCAGTTCTTC.

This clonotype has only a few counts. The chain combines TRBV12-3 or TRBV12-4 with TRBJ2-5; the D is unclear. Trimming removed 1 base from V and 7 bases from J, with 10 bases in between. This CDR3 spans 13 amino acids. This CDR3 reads CASSLVPLGTQYF. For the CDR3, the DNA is TGTGCCAGCAGTTTAGTCCCTCTAGGGACCCAGTACTTC.

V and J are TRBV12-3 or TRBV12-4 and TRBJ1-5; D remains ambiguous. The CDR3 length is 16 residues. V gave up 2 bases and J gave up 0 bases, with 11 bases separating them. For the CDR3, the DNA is TGTGCCAGCAGTTTACGCGCTCCGTATAGCAATCAGCCCCAGCATTTT. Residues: CASSLRAPYSNQPQHF.

The CDR3 DNA reads TGTGCCACCAGTGCCGGGACAGGGACCCCCCGGAATCAGCCCCAGCATTTT. Amino acid sequence: CATSAGTGTPRNQPQHF. The V gene is TRBV24-1, the J gene TRBJ1-5; TRBD1 aligns across 9 bases. Germline V gene lookup returns CDR1 KGHDR and CDR2 SFDVKD. Trimming at V came to 5 bases and at J to 4 bases, leaving 11 bases not matched to a gene. The CDR3 runs 17 residues.

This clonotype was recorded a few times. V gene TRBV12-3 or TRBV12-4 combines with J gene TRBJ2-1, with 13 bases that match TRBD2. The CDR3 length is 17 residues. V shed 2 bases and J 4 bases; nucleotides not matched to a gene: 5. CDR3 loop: CASSLPGLAGAYNEQFF. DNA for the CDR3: TGTGCCAGCAGTTTACCCGGACTAGCGGGGGCTTACAATGAGCAGTTCTTC.

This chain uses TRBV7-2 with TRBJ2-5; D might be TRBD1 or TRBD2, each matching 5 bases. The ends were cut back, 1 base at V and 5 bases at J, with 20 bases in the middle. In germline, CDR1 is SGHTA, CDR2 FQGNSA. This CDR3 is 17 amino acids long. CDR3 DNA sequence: TGTGCCAGCAGCTTAGACCCCGGGACCGCCTTGATGGAGACCCAGTACTTC. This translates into CASSLDPGTALMETQYF.

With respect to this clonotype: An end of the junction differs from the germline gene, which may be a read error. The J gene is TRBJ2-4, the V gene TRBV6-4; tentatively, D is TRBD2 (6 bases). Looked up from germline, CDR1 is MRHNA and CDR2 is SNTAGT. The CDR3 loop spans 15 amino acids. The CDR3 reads CASKKGTGEKNEQYF. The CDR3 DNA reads TGTGCCAGCAAGAAGGGCACGGGGGAGAAAAACGAGCAGTATTTC.

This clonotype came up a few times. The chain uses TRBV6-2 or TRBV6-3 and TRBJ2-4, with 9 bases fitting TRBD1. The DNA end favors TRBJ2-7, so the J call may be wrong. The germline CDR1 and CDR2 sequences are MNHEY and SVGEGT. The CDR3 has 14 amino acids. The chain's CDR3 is CASSWRQGVYEQYF. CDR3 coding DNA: TGTGCCAGCAGTTGGAGACAGGGGGTGTACGAGCAGTACTTC.

The CDR3 reads CASGFQGQSYGYTF. The CDR3 bases are TGTGCTAGTGGTTTCCAGGGGCAGTCCTATGGCTACACCTTC. The chain employs TRBV12-5 and TRBJ1-2, with a weak D call TRBD1 (6 bases). This CDR3 is 14 amino acids long. In germline, CDR1 is LGHNT, CDR2 FRNRAP. V dropped 3 bases and J dropped 4 bases, with 12 bases sitting between them.

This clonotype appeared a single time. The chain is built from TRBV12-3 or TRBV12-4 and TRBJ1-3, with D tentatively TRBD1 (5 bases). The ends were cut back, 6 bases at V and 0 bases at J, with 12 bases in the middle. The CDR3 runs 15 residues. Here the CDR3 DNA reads TGTGCCAGCAGCAAAGGGGTGTCCTCTGGAAACACCATATATTTT. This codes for CASSKGVSSGNTIYF.

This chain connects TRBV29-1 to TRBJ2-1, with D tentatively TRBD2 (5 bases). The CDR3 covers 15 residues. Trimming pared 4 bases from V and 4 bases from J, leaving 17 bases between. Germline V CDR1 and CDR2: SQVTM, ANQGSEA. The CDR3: CSVVRRLLQYNEQFF. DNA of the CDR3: TGCAGCGTTGTTAGGCGACTACTTCAATACAATGAGCAGTTCTTC.

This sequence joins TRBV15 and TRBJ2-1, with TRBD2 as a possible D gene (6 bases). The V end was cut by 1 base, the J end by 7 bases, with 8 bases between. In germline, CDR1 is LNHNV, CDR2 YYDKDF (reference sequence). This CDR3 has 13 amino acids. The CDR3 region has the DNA TGTGCCACCAGCAGAGGGGAGGTAAATGAGCAGTTCTTC. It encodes CATSRGEVNEQFF.

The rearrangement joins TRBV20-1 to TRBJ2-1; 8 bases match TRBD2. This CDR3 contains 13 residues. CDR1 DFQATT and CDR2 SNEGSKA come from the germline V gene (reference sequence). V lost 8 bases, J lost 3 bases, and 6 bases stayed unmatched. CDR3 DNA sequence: TGCAGTATGAGGCTAGCGGGCTACAATGAGCAGTTCTTC. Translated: CSMRLAGYNEQFF.

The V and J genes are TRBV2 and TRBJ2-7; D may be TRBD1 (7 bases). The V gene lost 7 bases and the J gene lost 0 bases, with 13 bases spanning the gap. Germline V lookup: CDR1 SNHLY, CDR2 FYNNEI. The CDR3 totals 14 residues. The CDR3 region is CASIPGDSSYEQYF. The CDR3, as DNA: TGTGCCAGCATCCCGGGGGACAGCTCCTACGAGCAGTACTTC. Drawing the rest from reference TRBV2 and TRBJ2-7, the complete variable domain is EPEVTQTPSHQVTQMGQEVILRCVPISNHLYFYWYRQILGQKVEFLVSFYNNEISEKSEIFDDQFSVERPDGSNFTLKIRSTKLEDSAMYFCASIPGDSSYEQYFGPGTRLTVT.

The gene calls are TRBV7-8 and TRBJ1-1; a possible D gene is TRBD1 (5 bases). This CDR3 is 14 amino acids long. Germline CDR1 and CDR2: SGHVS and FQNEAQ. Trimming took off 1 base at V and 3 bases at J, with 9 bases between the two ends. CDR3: CASSLVTAYTEAFF. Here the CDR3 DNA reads TGTGCCAGCAGCTTAGTGACAGCTTACACTGAAGCTTTCTTT. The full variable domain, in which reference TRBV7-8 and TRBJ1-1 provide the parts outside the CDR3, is GAGVSQSPRYKVAKRGQDVALRCDPISGHVSLFWYQQALGQGPEFLTYFQNEAQLDKSGLPSDRFFAERPEGSVSTLKIQRTQQEDSAVYLCASSLVTAYTEAFFGQGTRLTVV.

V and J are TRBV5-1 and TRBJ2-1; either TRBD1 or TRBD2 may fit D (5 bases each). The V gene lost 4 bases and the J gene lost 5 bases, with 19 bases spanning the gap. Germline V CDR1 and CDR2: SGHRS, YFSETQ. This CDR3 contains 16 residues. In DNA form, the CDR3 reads TGCGCCAGCAGCCTACTTGGGCAGGGAGCCAACAATGAGCAGTTCTTC. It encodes CASSLLGQGANNEQFF.

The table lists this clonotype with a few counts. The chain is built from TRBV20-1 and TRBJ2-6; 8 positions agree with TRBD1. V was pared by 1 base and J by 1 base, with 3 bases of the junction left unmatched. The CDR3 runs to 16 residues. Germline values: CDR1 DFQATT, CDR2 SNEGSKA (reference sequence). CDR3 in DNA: TGCAGTGCTAGAGTACAGGGGGATTCTGGGGCCAACGTCCTGACTTTC. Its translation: CSARVQGDSGANVLTF.

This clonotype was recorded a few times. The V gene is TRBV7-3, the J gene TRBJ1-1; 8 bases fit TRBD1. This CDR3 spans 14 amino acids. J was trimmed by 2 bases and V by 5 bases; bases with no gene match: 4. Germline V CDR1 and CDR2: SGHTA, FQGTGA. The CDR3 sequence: CASSATGGNTEAFF. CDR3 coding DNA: TGTGCCAGCAGCGCTACAGGGGGTAACACTGAAGCTTTCTTT.

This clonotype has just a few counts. DNA for the CDR3: TGTGCCAGCAGCCGAATGGTCCCGACTAGCGGGGGGGCCTACAATGAGCAGTTCTTC. This translates into CASSRMVPTSGGAYNEQFF. The genes are TRBV5-6 and TRBJ2-1; 14 positions agree with TRBD2. CDR3 size: 19 residues. V dropped 4 bases and J dropped 2; count of bases not matched to a gene: 11. CDR1 is SGHDT, CDR2 YYEEEE, per germline.

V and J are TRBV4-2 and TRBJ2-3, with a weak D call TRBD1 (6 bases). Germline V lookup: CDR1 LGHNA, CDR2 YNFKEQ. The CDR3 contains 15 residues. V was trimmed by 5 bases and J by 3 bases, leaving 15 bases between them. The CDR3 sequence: CASSLQQGSTDTQYF. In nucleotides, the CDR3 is TGTGCCAGCAGCTTGCAACAGGGATCAACAGATACGCAGTATTTT.

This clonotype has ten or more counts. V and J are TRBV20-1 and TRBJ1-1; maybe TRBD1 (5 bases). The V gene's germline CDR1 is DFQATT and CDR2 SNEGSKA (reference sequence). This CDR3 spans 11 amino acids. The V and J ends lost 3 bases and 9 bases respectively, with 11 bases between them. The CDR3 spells CSASPTVKAFF. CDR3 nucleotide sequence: TGCAGTGCTAGCCCGACAGTTAAAGCTTTCTTT.

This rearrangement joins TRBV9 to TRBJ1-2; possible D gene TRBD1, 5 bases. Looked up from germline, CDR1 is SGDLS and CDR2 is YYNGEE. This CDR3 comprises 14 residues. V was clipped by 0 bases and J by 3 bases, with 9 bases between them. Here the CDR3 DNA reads TGTGCCAGCAGCGTAGCAGGGAGGGACTATGGCTACACCTTC. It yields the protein CASSVAGRDYGYTF.

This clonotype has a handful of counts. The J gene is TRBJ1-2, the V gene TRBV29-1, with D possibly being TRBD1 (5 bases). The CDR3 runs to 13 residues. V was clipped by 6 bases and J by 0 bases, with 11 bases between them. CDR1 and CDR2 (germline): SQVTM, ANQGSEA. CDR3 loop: CSVGREANYGYTF. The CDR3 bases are TGCAGCGTGGGGCGGGAGGCTAACTATGGCTACACCTTC.

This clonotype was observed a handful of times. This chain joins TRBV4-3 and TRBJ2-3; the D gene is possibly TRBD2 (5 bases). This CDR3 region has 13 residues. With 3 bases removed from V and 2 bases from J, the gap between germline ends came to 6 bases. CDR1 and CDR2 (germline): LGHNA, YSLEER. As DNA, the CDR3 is TGCGCCAGCAGCCAGGAGGACACAGATACGCAGTATTTT. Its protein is CASSQEDTDTQYF.